This is a list of T cell receptor beta chains from one sample in a study of graft-versus-host responses after intestinal transplantation. Assay: immunoSEQ multiplex PCR; the TCRdb copy retains only in-frame clones and omits some. This sample has around 89,000 clones; 85% to 95% occur once, and the top ten carry about 0.4%. These receptors have no identified antigens. This material consisted of unstimulated CD8+ T cells sorted from spleen or lymph node cells, taken before transplant. The receptors here all came from a human donor who was the organ donor for an intestinal transplant. The CDR3 runs from the conserved cysteine through the conserved F or W. The order of the fields is D gene, V gene, J gene, clone size, CDR3 protein, CDR3 DNA. D genes are given only for firm matches. The listing skips clone size in some rows; elsewhere it reads once, few, many or a size class.

-	TRBV7-4	TRBJ1-3	-	CASSLGFKQCSDSISGNTIYF	TGTGCCAGCAGCTTAGGGTTTAAGCAGTGTTCGGACAGCATCTCTGGAAACACCATATATTTT
-	TRBV9	TRBJ1-2	-	CASSTPEGSGFYGYTF	TGTGCCAGCAGCACCCCAGAAGGGAGCGGCTTCTATGGCTACACCTTC
-	TRBV29-1	TRBJ2-7	-	CSVVSQRRAAPFYEQYF	TGCAGCGTTGTCTCCCAAAGGAGGGCTGCGCCTTTCTACGAGCAGTACTTC
TRBD1	TRBV7-9	TRBJ1-6	once	CASRDRGNSPLHF	TGTGCCAGCCGGGACAGGGGTAATTCACCCCTCCACTTT
-	TRBV11-2	TRBJ1-5	-	CASSLSEGQPQHF	TGTGCCAGCAGCTTGTCCGAGGGTCAGCCCCAGCATTTT
-	TRBV4-3	TRBJ2-1	-	CASSQGHEQFF	TGCGCCAGCAGCCAAGGGCATGAGCAGTTCTTC
-	TRBV19	TRBJ2-7	-	CASSKGTPISPPTYEQYF	TGTGCCAGTAGTAAGGGGACACCAATTTCCCCACCGACCTACGAGCAGTACTTC
TRBD1	TRBV19	TRBJ2-1	-	CASSPGQGNRGSYNEQFF	TGTGCCAGTAGTCCCGGACAGGGGAATCGAGGCTCCTACAATGAGCAGTTCTTC
-	TRBV4-3	TRBJ2-7	-	CASSQGWAGDYEQYF	TGCGCCAGCAGCCAAGGATGGGCAGGGGATTACGAGCAGTACTTC
TRBD1	TRBV4-1	TRBJ1-5	-	CASSPMDRVDQPQHF	TGCGCCAGCAGCCCCATGGACAGGGTCGATCAGCCCCAGCATTTT
TRBD1	TRBV6-6	TRBJ1-2	-	CASRTPWQGGNYGYTF	TGTGCCAGCAGAACCCCTTGGCAGGGGGGTAACTATGGCTACACCTTC
-	TRBV9	TRBJ2-3	-	CASSLRLGPLGTDTQYF	TGTGCCAGCAGCCTTCGACTAGGGCCCCTTGGCACAGATACGCAGTATTTT
TRBD1	TRBV10-3	TRBJ2-7	-	CAISPTGTETYEQYF	TGTGCCATCAGCCCTACCGGGACAGAGACCTACGAGCAGTACTTC
TRBD1	TRBV6-5	TRBJ1-2	-	CASSPRQGYPYGYTF	TGTGCCAGCAGCCCCCGACAGGGATATCCCTATGGCTACACCTTC
-	TRBV13	TRBJ2-5	-	CASSLLRYQETQYF	TGTGCCAGCAGCTTACTACGTTACCAAGAGACCCAGTACTTC
-	TRBV4-2	TRBJ2-2	-	CASSQETGILTGELFF	TGTGCCAGCAGCCAAGAGACCGGGATCCTCACCGGGGAGCTGTTTTTT
-	TRBV27	TRBJ1-1	-	CASSFIRGPEAFF	TGTGCCAGCAGTTTTATTAGGGGCCCTGAAGCTTTCTTT
TRBD2	TRBV7-2	TRBJ2-3	-	CASSPQGLAEKTDTQYF	TGTGCCAGCAGCCCGCAAGGACTAGCGGAGAAGACAGATACGCAGTATTTT
TRBD2	TRBV9	TRBJ2-2	-	CASSVEKGTSPGELFF	TGTGCCAGCAGCGTAGAGAAGGGGACTAGCCCCGGGGAGCTGTTTTTT
TRBD2	TRBV11-2	TRBJ2-7	-	CASSLARGSSYEQYF	TGTGCCAGCAGCTTAGCGCGGGGGAGCTCCTACGAGCAGTACTTC
-	TRBV10-3	TRBJ2-7	once	CAITATGDYSYEQYF	TGTGCCATCACCGCGACGGGGGATTACTCCTACGAGCAGTACTTC
-	TRBV6-5	TRBJ2-3	-	CASSYFNTDTQYF	TGTGCCAGCAGTTACTTTAACACAGATACGCAGTATTTT
TRBD1	TRBV5-6	TRBJ1-1	-	CASSCCRGRLNTEAFF	TGTGCCAGCAGCTGCTGCAGGGGGCGCCTGAACACTGAAGCTTTCTTT
-	TRBV5-3	TRBJ2-1	-	CARSFLRRRSYNEQFF	TGTGCCAGAAGCTTCCTTAGGCGACGGAGCTACAATGAGCAGTTCTTC
-	TRBV27	TRBJ2-7	-	CASSLGTGAYEQYF	TGTGCCAGCAGTTTAGGTACGGGGGCCTACGAGCAGTACTTC
TRBD2	TRBV4-3	TRBJ2-2	-	CASSQDPAGANTGELFF	TGCGCCAGCAGCCAAGATCCGGCGGGGGCGAACACCGGGGAGCTGTTTTTT
-	TRBV6-6	TRBJ2-5	-	CASHSTDPTQYF	TGTGCCAGCCATTCGACAGATCCGACCCAGTACTTC
TRBD1	TRBV9	TRBJ1-4	-	CASGPTGGNEKLFF	TGTGCCAGCGGACCGACAGGGGGTAATGAAAAACTGTTTTTT
TRBD1	TRBV19	TRBJ1-2	-	CASSPDRGNGYTF	TGTGCCAGTAGCCCGGACAGGGGTAACGGCTACACCTTC
TRBD1	TRBV27	TRBJ1-2	-	CASSYTGDYGYTF	TGTGCCAGCAGTTACACAGGGGATTATGGCTACACCTTC
TRBD1	TRBV27	TRBJ2-7	-	CASSPRTGLRSYEQYF	TGTGCCAGCAGCCCCCGGACAGGCCTTCGCTCCTACGAGCAGTACTTC
TRBD1	TRBV6-4	TRBJ2-7	-	CASRTGPYEQYF	TGTGCCAGCAGGACAGGGCCCTACGAGCAGTACTTC
-	TRBV19	TRBJ1-1	-	CASSKGELKREAFF	TGTGCCAGTAGTAAGGGGGAGCTTAAGAGGGAAGCTTTCTTT
-	TRBV4-2	TRBJ1-4	-	CASSQDAGFEEKLFF	TGTGCCAGCAGCCAAGATGCGGGCTTTGAGGAAAAACTGTTTTTT
-	TRBV14	TRBJ1-1	-	CASSQEGANTEAFF	TGTGCCAGCAGCCAAGAGGGGGCAAACACTGAAGCTTTCTTT
-	TRBV11-2	TRBJ2-5	once	CASSLETEETQYF	TGTGCCAGCAGCCTAGAGACTGAAGAGACCCAGTACTTC
TRBD1	TRBV4-3	TRBJ1-2	-	CASSQAPWTGGFYGYTF	TGCGCCAGCAGCCAAGCCCCCTGGACAGGGGGCTTCTATGGCTACACCTTC
-	TRBV7-9	TRBJ2-3	-	CASSFLPTRTDTQYF	TGTGCCAGCAGCTTTTTACCTACCCGCACAGATACGCAGTATTTT
-	TRBV4-2	TRBJ2-2	-	CASSHTRGLASTGELFF	TGTGCCAGCAGCCACACTAGAGGGCTAGCCTCCACCGGGGAGCTGTTTTTT
-	TRBV5-1	TRBJ1-1	-	CASSLGAGTEAFF	TGCGCCAGCAGCTTGGGGGCAGGGACTGAAGCTTTCTTT
TRBD1	TRBV19	TRBJ2-7	-	CASSISPDRGYEQYF	TGTGCCAGTAGTATCTCCCCGGACAGGGGGTACGAGCAGTACTTC
TRBD1	TRBV7-6	TRBJ2-3	-	CASSLMDRGTDTQYF	TGTGCCAGCAGCTTAATGGACAGGGGGACAGATACGCAGTATTTT
-	TRBV4-2	TRBJ2-5	-	CASSQDLRGLLRETQYF	TGTGCCAGCAGCCAAGATTTGAGGGGACTGCTGCGGGAGACCCAGTACTTC
-	TRBV19	TRBJ2-7	-	CASSAGTNSYEQYF	TGTGCCAGTAGTGCCGGGACAAACTCCTACGAGCAGTACTTC
-	TRBV5-6	TRBJ1-4	-	CASSRGGTNEKLFF	TGTGCCAGCAGCCGGGGGGGAACTAATGAAAAACTGTTTTTT
-	TRBV19	TRBJ2-7	-	CATGQFYEQYF	TGTGCCACAGGCCAATTCTACGAGCAGTACTTC
-	TRBV5-6	TRBJ1-2	-	CASSLVGDTGAVGYTF	TGTGCCAGCAGCTTGGTAGGGGACACAGGCGCTGTAGGCTACACCTTC
-	TRBV9	TRBJ1-5	-	CASSVGGGNQPQHF	TGTGCCAGCAGCGTAGGGGGAGGCAATCAGCCCCAGCATTTT
-	TRBV5-4	TRBJ2-7	-	CASSFHDSSYEQYF	TGTGCCAGCAGCTTTCACGACAGCTCCTACGAGCAGTACTTC
-	TRBV19	TRBJ1-4	-	CASSRGGEKLFF	TGTGCCAGTAGTAGGGGGGGTGAAAAACTGTTTTTT
-	TRBV19	TRBJ2-7	-	CASSTGDEQYF	TGTGCCAGTAGTACCGGGGACGAGCAGTACTTC